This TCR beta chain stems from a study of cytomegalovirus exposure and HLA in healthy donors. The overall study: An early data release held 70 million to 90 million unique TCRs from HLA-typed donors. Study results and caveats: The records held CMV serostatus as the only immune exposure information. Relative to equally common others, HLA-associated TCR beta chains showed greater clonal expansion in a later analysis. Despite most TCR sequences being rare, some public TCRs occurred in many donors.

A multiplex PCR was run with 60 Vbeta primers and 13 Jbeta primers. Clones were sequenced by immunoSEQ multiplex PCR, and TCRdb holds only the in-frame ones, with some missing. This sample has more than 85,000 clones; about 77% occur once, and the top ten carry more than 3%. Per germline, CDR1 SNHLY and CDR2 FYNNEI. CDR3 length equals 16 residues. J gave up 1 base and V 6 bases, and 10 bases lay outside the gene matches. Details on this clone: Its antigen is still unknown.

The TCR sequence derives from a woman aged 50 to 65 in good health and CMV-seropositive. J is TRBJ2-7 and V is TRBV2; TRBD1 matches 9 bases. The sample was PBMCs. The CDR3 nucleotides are TGTGCCAGCAGACTTCATCCGGGACAGGGTTCCTACGAGCAGTACTTC. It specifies CASRLHPGQGSYEQYF. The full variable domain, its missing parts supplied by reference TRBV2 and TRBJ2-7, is EPEVTQTPSHQVTQMGQEVILRCVPISNHLYFYWYRQILGQKVEFLVSFYNNEISEKSEIFDDQFSVERPDGSNFTLKIRSTKLEDSAMYFCASRLHPGQGSYEQYFGPGTRLTVT.